Sequencing of this T cell receptor beta chain was carried out in a study of immune evolution from preneoplasia to lung adenocarcinoma. The CDR3 loop spans 19 amino acids. The ends lost 5 bases at V and 0 bases at J; junction bases unmatched: 14. CDR1 and CDR2 from the germline V gene are SEHNR and FQNEAQ (reference sequence). Clones were read by immunoSEQ multiplex PCR, and TCRdb kept only the in-frame ones, dropping some. The data hold about 26,000 clones, with approximately 69% observed a single time. Of note for this clone: Its antigen remains unidentified.

H&E slides confirmed each diagnosis, reviewed by two pathologists independently. Study conclusions and caveats: Top clone frequencies peaked in normal lung, apparently declining through invasive adenocarcinoma.

V gene TRBV7-9 combines with J gene TRBJ2-7; 12 bases map to TRBD2. This receptor was taken from a person in their 60s with invasive lung adenocarcinoma. Some clones in this sample may be carry-over from other donors' samples. The specimen was FFPE invasive lung adenocarcinoma tissue. The CDR3 reads CASSVTGTSGHLSSYEQYF. The CDR3 DNA follows: TGTGCCAGCAGCGTAACCGGGACTAGCGGGCACCTAAGCTCCTACGAGCAGTACTTC.